The next 24 T cell receptor beta chains were all read from a single sample in a study of Graves' ophthalmopathy and Graves' hyperthyroidism. CDR3 regions of TCR beta were amplified from RNA transcripts. Investigators did first-round RT-PCR with HTBI primers, then second-round multiplex PCR. TCRdb used MiXCR to reprocess the multiplex PCR reads, holding one entry per CDR3 protein. The sample records 360,000 or so distinct CDR3 sequences, about 18% being singletons. Input material: peripheral blood. The receptors come from a woman aged 18-35 years with Graves' ophthalmopathy.

This clonotype came up a few times. This chain joins TRBV6-1 and TRBJ1-1; D is uncertain. This CDR3 has 11 residues. The ends were cut back, 8 bases at V and 7 bases at J, with 11 bases in the middle. Germline values: CDR1 MNHNS, CDR2 SASEGT. The CDR3 here is CASRRRGEAFF. Written as DNA, the CDR3 is TGTGCCAGCCGCCGGCGGGGTGAAGCTTTCTTT.

The chain links TRBV6-5 to TRBJ2-7, with 8 bases that match TRBD1. The CDR3 has 15 residues. Germline CDR1 is MNHEY and CDR2 is SVGAGI. V trimming: 4 bases; J trimming: 0 bases; junction bases outside the gene matches: 5. The DNA of the CDR3 is TGTGCCAGCAGTTCCCGGACAGGGAGCTCCTACGAGCAGTACTTC. Translated: CASSSRTGSSYEQYF.

At least ten counts were recorded for this clonotype. This chain links TRBV29-1 with TRBJ1-2; D uncertain. The germline CDR1 and CDR2 sequences are SQVTM and ANQGSEA. Deletions cut 5 bases from V and 4 bases from J, with 14 bases between. This CDR3 has 13 residues. For the CDR3, the DNA is TGCAGCGTTCCCACCGCGGTCGGCTATGGCTACACCTTC. It yields the protein CSVPTAVGYGYTF.

This clonotype was counted at least ten times. J is TRBJ1-6 and V is TRBV7-2; the D gene is possibly TRBD1 (5 bases). The germline V gene encodes CDR1 SGHTA and CDR2 FQGNSA. The CDR3 is 17 residues long. V lost 2 bases to trimming and J lost 6 bases, with 17 bases between them. CDR3 residues: CASSLSGVWDVNSPLHF. The CDR3 nucleotides read TGTGCCAGCAGCTTAAGCGGGGTTTGGGACGTTAATTCACCCCTCCACTTT.

There are many counts of this clonotype. The rearrangement uses TRBV4-3 and TRBJ2-7; 9 bases are shared with TRBD2. The junction had 9 bases not matched to a gene; V was cut back by 2 bases and J by 7 bases. The germline V gene encodes CDR1 LGHNA and CDR2 YSLEER. The CDR3 loop spans 15 amino acids. DNA for the CDR3: TGCGCCAGCAGCCAACTGGCGGGGGGGCCTCGGGAGCAGTACTTC. It is translated as CASSQLAGGPREQYF.

In this sample, this clonotype turned up many times. The chain combines TRBV6-5 with TRBJ1-2; 12 bases fit TRBD1. V lost 5 bases, J lost 5 bases, and 9 bases stayed unmatched. The CDR3 is 16 residues long. Looked up from germline, CDR1 is MNHEY and CDR2 is SVGAGI. The CDR3 reads CASSPWDRGPSYGYTF. DNA of the CDR3: TGTGCCAGCAGTCCCTGGGACAGGGGGCCCTCTTATGGCTACACCTTC.

The chain is built from TRBV4-1 and TRBJ2-5; 9 nucleotides line up with TRBD2. From germline, CDR1 is MGHRA and CDR2 YSYEKL. The CDR3 is made up of 16 amino acids. The V gene end was trimmed by 1 base and the J gene end by 5 bases; junction bases not matched to a gene: 8. This CDR3 reads CASSQVGLAGRETQYF. In DNA, the CDR3 is TGCGCCAGCAGCCAAGTAGGGCTAGCGGGACGGGAGACCCAGTACTTC.

This clonotype has at least ten counts. The chain couples TRBV29-1 to TRBJ2-2; TRBD1 is a possible D gene (5 bases). Trimming left V 6 bases short and J 1 base short, with 6 bases between. CDR1 and CDR2 (germline): SQVTM, ANQGSEA. The CDR3 runs 12 residues. For the CDR3, the DNA is TGCAGCGTAGACAGGAACACCGGGGAGCTGTTTTTT. This sequence encodes CSVDRNTGELFF.

In this sample, this clonotype turned up many times. V gene TRBV7-3 combines with J gene TRBJ2-5; D not certain. The CDR3 is 14 amino acids. V was shortened by 2 bases and J by 4 bases, with 11 bases between the two germline ends. Germline V lookup: CDR1 SGHTA, CDR2 FQGTGA. The CDR3 bases are TGTGCCAGCAGCTTAGGGCCCCCCCCAGAGACCCAGTACTTC. This encodes CASSLGPPPETQYF.

In this sample, this clonotype turned up many times. The rearrangement uses TRBV20-1 and TRBJ2-2; D unresolved. Trimming left V 0 bases short and J 1 base short, with 6 bases between. The CDR3 covers 14 residues. The germline gives CDR1 DFQATT, CDR2 SNEGSKA (reference sequence). The CDR3 sequence is CSARDRRNTGELFF. As DNA, the CDR3 is TGCAGTGCTAGAGATCGGCGGAACACCGGGGAGCTGTTTTTT.

This clonotype was recorded at least ten times. The chain has TRBV6-2 or TRBV6-3 and TRBJ2-5, with TRBD2 identical over 9 bases. Germline CDR1 reads MNHEY; CDR2 reads SVGEGT. V dropped 2 bases and J dropped 5; count of bases not matched to a gene: 12. The CDR3 totals 17 residues. Here the CDR3 DNA reads TGTGCCAGCAGTTACCCCCGCGGGAGGGCCGTCGGGGAGACCCAGTACTTC. Encoded protein: CASSYPRGRAVGETQYF.

The gene calls are TRBV5-1 and TRBJ2-7; 9 nucleotides match TRBD2. Trimming removed 4 bases from V and 2 bases from J; junction bases left unmatched: 4. The CDR3 sequence is 14 residues long. Germline values: CDR1 SGHRS, CDR2 YFSETQ. The CDR3 protein is CASSGLAFAYEQYF. The CDR3 coding sequence is TGCGCCAGCAGCGGACTAGCGTTCGCCTACGAGCAGTACTTC.

This clonotype has at least ten counts. With a much larger clone just one base away, this may be a read error. This chain connects TRBV6-1 to TRBJ2-7; TRBD1 is a possible D gene (5 bases). The CDR3 runs to 16 residues. Trimming cost V 9 bases and J 1 base, with 22 bases left between them. CDR1 MNHNS and CDR2 SASEGT come from the germline V gene. DNA for the CDR3: TGTGCCAGTACTCTCTTTGGGGCAGGGCTTTCCTACGAGCAGTACTTC. Translation gives CASTLFGAGLSYEQYF.

This clonotype was recorded at least ten times. The chain joins TRBV28 to TRBJ1-5; D not resolved. Germline V gives CDR1 MDHEN, CDR2 SYDVKM. This CDR3 region has 16 residues. Trimming pared 6 bases from V and 5 bases from J, leaving 20 bases between. CDR3 protein: CASSLPLLSQDQPQHF. The CDR3 DNA follows: TGTGCCAGCAGCCTCCCCCTTTTGTCCCAGGATCAGCCCCAGCATTTT.

This clonotype was seen at least ten times. The chain links TRBV20-1 to TRBJ2-6, with D maybe TRBD2 (5 bases). V shed 3 bases and J shed 2 bases, with 8 bases lying between them. CDR3 size: 14 residues. Germline-derived CDR1 and CDR2 are DFQATT and SNEGSKA (reference sequence). The CDR3 loop is CSARDSAGANVLTF. CDR3 sequence (DNA): TGCAGTGCTAGGGACTCAGCTGGGGCCAACGTCCTGACTTTC.

Many counts were recorded for this clonotype. The V gene is TRBV9, the J gene TRBJ2-7, with D unclear. Germline V gives CDR1 SGDLS, CDR2 YYNGEE. This CDR3 is 13 amino acids long. The V end was cut by 3 bases, the J end by 0 bases, with 7 bases between. The CDR3 spells CASSGTSSYEQYF. Here the CDR3 DNA reads TGTGCCAGCAGCGGGACGTCCTCCTACGAGCAGTACTTC. Complete variable domain (other parts from reference TRBV9 and TRBJ2-7): DSGVTQTPKHLITATGQRVTLRCSPRSGDLSVYWYQQSLDQGLQFLIQYYNGEERAKGNILERFSAQQFPDLHSELNLSSLELGDSALYFCASSGTSSYEQYFGPGTRLTVT.

This clonotype has a count of ten or more. The chain recombines TRBV27 with TRBJ1-6; no firm D call. This CDR3 contains 13 residues. Trimming removed 4 bases from V and 7 bases from J, with 8 bases in between. Per the germline V gene, CDR1 is MNHEY and CDR2 is SMNVEV (reference sequence). The chain's CDR3 is CASSSRVNSPLHF. For the CDR3, the DNA is TGTGCCAGCAGTTCGAGGGTGAATTCACCCCTCCACTTT.

This clonotype was found many times. The J gene is TRBJ1-5, the V gene TRBV10-3, with unresolved D. Trimming stripped 1 base from V and 1 base from J, with 8 bases between. The CDR3 sequence is 15 residues long. The germline V gene encodes CDR1 ENHRY and CDR2 SYGVKD. CDR3 loop: CAISEWEDSNQPQHF. CDR3 sequence (DNA): TGTGCCATCAGTGAGTGGGAGGACAGCAATCAGCCCCAGCATTTT.

V usage is TRBV6-2 or TRBV6-3 and J usage is TRBJ1-5; D gene ambiguous. V shed 4 bases and J shed 7 bases, with 11 bases lying between them. The CDR3 loop spans 13 amino acids. Germline CDR1 reads MNHEY; CDR2 reads SVGEGT. This chain's CDR3 is CASSLPRIQPQHF. The CDR3 DNA is TGTGCCAGCAGTTTACCAAGGATCCAGCCCCAGCATTTT.

The chain joins TRBV6-5 to TRBJ1-2; the D is unclear. CDR1 and CDR2 (germline): MNHEY, SVGAGI. The CDR3 contains 14 residues. The V gene lost 2 bases and the J gene lost 4 bases, with 11 bases spanning the gap. The DNA of the CDR3 is TGTGCCAGCAGTTACCGCGGACCTTCCTATGGCTACACCTTC. The encoded protein is CASSYRGPSYGYTF.

This clonotype has only a few counts. The genes are TRBV28 and TRBJ1-1, with 12 positions matching TRBD1. Losses at the gene ends were 5 bases for V and 10 bases for J; bases not matched to a gene: 11. The CDR3 spans 15 residues. Per germline, CDR1 MDHEN and CDR2 SYDVKM. The CDR3 DNA follows: TGTGCCAGCAGTAAGCCCACGGGACAGGGGGCTCGAGCTTTCTTT. Amino acid sequence: CASSKPTGQGARAFF.

This clonotype was seen at least ten times. The V call is TRBV6-5, the J call TRBJ2-7; 7 nucleotides agree with TRBD1. The CDR3 runs to 12 residues. V lost 7 bases and J lost 2; bases outside the gene matches: 2. The germline V gene has CDR1 MNHEY and CDR2 SVGAGI. Here the CDR3 reads CASKGATYEQYF. CDR3 nucleotide sequence: TGTGCCAGCAAGGGGGCCACCTACGAGCAGTACTTC.

V and J are TRBV9 and TRBJ1-2, with D tentatively TRBD1 (5 bases). This CDR3 comprises 13 residues. Deletions cut 4 bases from V and 2 bases from J, with 9 bases between. Germline V gene sequence: CDR1 SGDLS, CDR2 YYNGEE. This chain's CDR3 is CASSIGTNYGYTF. The CDR3 nucleotides read TGTGCCAGCAGCATCGGGACGAACTATGGCTACACCTTC.

The count of this clonotype is one. V is TRBV6-2 or TRBV6-3 and J is TRBJ2-2, with TRBD2 as a possible D gene (5 bases). The CDR3 covers 13 residues. Trimming pared 6 bases from V and 7 bases from J, leaving 12 bases between. The germline CDR1 and CDR2 sequences are MNHEY and SVGEGT. The CDR3: CASRRENVGELFF. The CDR3 region has the DNA TGTGCCAGCAGGAGGGAGAACGTCGGGGAGCTGTTTTTT.